This is a list of T cell receptor beta chains from one sample in a study of blood T cells in healthy people across ages. TCRdb used MiXCR to reprocess the 5' RACE reads, holding one entry per CDR3 protein. The sample has some 1,500,000 distinct CDR3 sequences, 35% to 45% seen once. The sample taken for sequencing was blood. These receptors were taken from a young woman in good health. CDR3s include the opening cysteine and the closing phenylalanine or tryptophan. A D gene is named only where the DNA matches it firmly. Some rows have no size entry. The others give once, few or many, or a class for an expanded clone.

cdr3_nt,cdr3_aa,d_call,v_call,clone_size,j_call
TGCGCCAGCAGCCAAGGGGCGGGAACTAGCAATCAGCCCCAGCATTTT,CASSQGAGTSNQPQHF,.,TRBV4-3,.,TRBJ1-5
TGTGCCACCAGCAGAGTTCAGGGGAACTATGGCTACACCTTC,CATSRVQGNYGYTF,.,TRBV15,few,TRBJ1-2
TGTGCCAGCAGCTTAAAGTTACAGGGGGAGACCCAGTACTTC,CASSLKLQGETQYF,TRBD1,TRBV7-9,.,TRBJ2-5
TGTGCCAGCAGTTCCCTCGGGGCAGGGCGCACTGAAGCTTTCTTT,CASSSLGAGRTEAFF,.,TRBV6-5,.,TRBJ1-1
TGTGCCAGCAGCTTATTGTTGGTCGGGGGACAAGAGACCCAGTACTTC,CASSLLLVGGQETQYF,.,TRBV7-2,.,TRBJ2-5
TGTGCCAGCAGTGGGGGGGCACGTGGCTACACCTTC,CASSGGARGYTF,.,TRBV12-3/TRBV12-4,few,TRBJ1-2
TGCAGTGCTAGACATTGGGATTCGTGGGGCTACACCTTC,CSARHWDSWGYTF,.,TRBV20-1,few,TRBJ1-2
TGTGCCAGCAGTTCAAACCCGACAGGGGATAGGCAGCCCCAGCATTTT,CASSSNPTGDRQPQHF,TRBD1,TRBV27,few,TRBJ1-5
TGTGCCAGCAGCTTAGCGCTGGCCGAGCAGTTCTTC,CASSLALAEQFF,.,TRBV7-9,.,TRBJ2-1
TGTGCCAGCAGTGAAGCGCTTCTAGCGGACCATGGCTACGAGCAGTACTTC,CASSEALLADHGYEQYF,TRBD2,TRBV2,.,TRBJ2-7
TGTGCCAGCAGTCCCGGACAGGGCAGTGGAGTGGCTGAAGCTTTCTTT,CASSPGQGSGVAEAFF,TRBD1,TRBV27,.,TRBJ1-1
TGTGCCAGCAGCCCTTGGGAGGGGAAAAGAACCCAGTACTTC,CASSPWEGKRTQYF,TRBD2,TRBV7-2,.,TRBJ2-5
TGCGCCAGCAGACCCACCGGGACAGGGGGAACTGAAGCTTTCTTT,CASRPTGTGGTEAFF,TRBD1,TRBV5-1,few,TRBJ1-1
TGCAGTGCTAGACAGGGGAGAGATTATGGCTACACCTTC,CSARQGRDYGYTF,.,TRBV20-1,.,TRBJ1-2
TGTGCCAGCAGCTCCTACCCATGGGGGGACAGGGATGACTCACCCCTCCACTTT,CASSSYPWGDRDDSPLHF,TRBD1,TRBV12-3/TRBV12-4,few,TRBJ1-6
TGTGCCAGCAGGGAGGGACAGAGCCCAACAACTAATGAAAAACTGTTTTTT,CASREGQSPTTNEKLFF,TRBD1,TRBV6-6,few,TRBJ1-4
TGTGCCAGCAGTCCGTCGGGACTAGCGGGTTCCTACGAGCAGTACTTC,CASSPSGLAGSYEQYF,TRBD2,TRBV12-3/TRBV12-4,few,TRBJ2-7
TGTGCCAGCAGGTTGGACAGGGCCCCCTATGGCTACACCTTC,CASRLDRAPYGYTF,TRBD1,TRBV25-1,.,TRBJ1-2
TGCAGTGCCGCAGCAGACACAGATACGCAGTATTTT,CSAAADTDTQYF,.,TRBV20-1,few,TRBJ2-3
TGTGCCAGCTCACTACAGGGGGCTACTAGCAATCAGCCCCAGCATTTT,CASSLQGATSNQPQHF,TRBD1,TRBV18,.,TRBJ1-5
TGTGCCAGCACCCCCATCCTGGGCGAGCAGTACTTC,CASTPILGEQYF,.,TRBV6-2/TRBV6-3,.,TRBJ2-7
TGTGCCACCAGTGATTTGCTGGGTAGCGGGCGCACAGATACGCAGTATTTT,CATSDLLGSGRTDTQYF,TRBD2,TRBV24-1,few,TRBJ2-3
TGCGCTAGCCATTGGACAGGGATTAACACTGAAGCTTTCTTT,CASHWTGINTEAFF,TRBD1,TRBV5-1,once,TRBJ1-1
TGTGCCAGCAGCGTACGGGACAAGAACTACGAGCAGTACTTC,CASSVRDKNYEQYF,.,TRBV7-2,.,TRBJ2-7
TGTGCCAGCAGTTTATCTGGCGGGAGCGGCAATGAGCAGTACTTC,CASSLSGGSGNEQYF,TRBD2,TRBV27,.,TRBJ2-7
TGTGCCAGCAGAGGAAACAGGGGATGGGGCGAGCAGTACTTC,CASRGNRGWGEQYF,TRBD1,TRBV12-3/TRBV12-4,many,TRBJ2-7
TGTGCCAGCAGTTTGCCCACTGGTCCCAGGGGAAGCAATGAGCAGTTCTTC,CASSLPTGPRGSNEQFF,.,TRBV28,.,TRBJ2-1
TGTGCCAGCAGCCCTGCGGGCACAAGGAACTACGAGCAGTACTTC,CASSPAGTRNYEQYF,.,TRBV6-5,few,TRBJ2-7
TGTGCCAGTAGTATAGGTCGGGACAGGTATGGCTACACCTTC,CASSIGRDRYGYTF,TRBD1,TRBV19,few,TRBJ1-2
TGCGCCAGCAGCCAAGTACGACAGGCTGGCACAGATACGCAGTATTTT,CASSQVRQAGTDTQYF,.,TRBV4-3,.,TRBJ2-3
TGTGCCACCAGCAGAGATCGTGCACCCAGCTCCTACAATGAGCAGTTCTTC,CATSRDRAPSSYNEQFF,.,TRBV15,many,TRBJ2-1
TGCAGTGCGCAGGCCGGGACAGGTGCCTACGAGCAGTACTTC,CSAQAGTGAYEQYF,TRBD1,TRBV20-1,few,TRBJ2-7
TGTGCCAGCAGCACCAGCACTGGGGCCAACGTCCTGACTTTC,CASSTSTGANVLTF,.,TRBV9,few,TRBJ2-6
TGCAGCGTTGAAGGTTCCGCTAGCGGTCTCTCCTACGAGCAGTACTTC,CSVEGSASGLSYEQYF,TRBD2,TRBV29-1,.,TRBJ2-7
TGTGCCAGCAGTTCTGACAGGGTTAGACTGTTTTTT,CASSSDRVRLFF,TRBD1,TRBV12-3/TRBV12-4,few,TRBJ1-4
TGTGCCAGCAGTGCGGGGCAGTTCTTC,CASSAGQFF,.,TRBV12-3/TRBV12-4,few,TRBJ2-1
TGCGCCAGCAGCCCCTGGACAGGGTCGTCAAGTGGCTACACCTTC,CASSPWTGSSSGYTF,TRBD1,TRBV4-3,.,TRBJ1-2
TGTGCCAGCAGTTACTCGAGTCTAGCGGGGAACTACGAGCAGTACTTC,CASSYSSLAGNYEQYF,TRBD2,TRBV6-5,.,TRBJ2-7
TGCAGCGTTTCCACCCCAGGGTTACCAAGCACAGATACGCAGTATTTT,CSVSTPGLPSTDTQYF,.,TRBV29-1,few,TRBJ2-3
TGTGCCAGTAGTCGGCCGGCACTTTACAATGAGCAGTTCTTC,CASSRPALYNEQFF,.,TRBV19,.,TRBJ2-1
TGTGCCAGCTCACCACCATCAAGGCGGGGAGAAGATACGCAGTATTTT,CASSPPSRRGEDTQYF,.,TRBV18,.,TRBJ2-3
TGTGCCAGCAGATCCTCGTCCGGGACTATCGAGCAGTACTTC,CASRSSSGTIEQYF,TRBD2,TRBV7-2,few,TRBJ2-7
TGTGCCAGCCGGACTAGCGAATATGAGCAGTACTTC,CASRTSEYEQYF,TRBD2,TRBV7-9,few,TRBJ2-5
TGTGCCAGCAGTTACTTCGGGACAACTACCTATGGCTACACCTTC,CASSYFGTTTYGYTF,.,TRBV6-6,few,TRBJ1-2
TGCGCCAGCAGCCAAGCCCCTAGCGGGAGGGCCCTCAATGAGCAGTTCTTC,CASSQAPSGRALNEQFF,TRBD2,TRBV4-3,few,TRBJ2-1